Sequencing of this TCR beta chain was carried out in a study of post-analysis software for immune sequencing data. About this clonotype itself: The antigen is unknown.

The authors incorporated unique molecular identifiers into the TCR beta cDNA libraries. TCRdb ran MiXCR on the PCR reads and lists one entry per CDR3 protein. The sample has 750,000 to 950,000 distinct CDR3 sequences; around 50% are singletons. V shed 2 bases and J shed 0 bases, with 17 bases lying between them. The CDR3 has 17 amino acids. Germline assignment: CDR1 SEHNR and CDR2 FQNEAQ (reference sequence). Study-level points and caveats: There were about 5 TRBV segments more frequent in patients than controls, and TRBV5-6, TRBV5-1 and TRBV20-1 were among them.

This chain uses TRBV7-9 with TRBJ2-7; D is ambiguous. Sequencing used blood. This sequence was found in a girl aged 5-17 years with multiple sclerosis. CDR3 sequence (DNA): TGTGCCAGCAGCTTAATGAGGCGGAACCACAACTCCTACGAGCAGTACTTC. Amino acids: CASSLMRRNHNSYEQYF.